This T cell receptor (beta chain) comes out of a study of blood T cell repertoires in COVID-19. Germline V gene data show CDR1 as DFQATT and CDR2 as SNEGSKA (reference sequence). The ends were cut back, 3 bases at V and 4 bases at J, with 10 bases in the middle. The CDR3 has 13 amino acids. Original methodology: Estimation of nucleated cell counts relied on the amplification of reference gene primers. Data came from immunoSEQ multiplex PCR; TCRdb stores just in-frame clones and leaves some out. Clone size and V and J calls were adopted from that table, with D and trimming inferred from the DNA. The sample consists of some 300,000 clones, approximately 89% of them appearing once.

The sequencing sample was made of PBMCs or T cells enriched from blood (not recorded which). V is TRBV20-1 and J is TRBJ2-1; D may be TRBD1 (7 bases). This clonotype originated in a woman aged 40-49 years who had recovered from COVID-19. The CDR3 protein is CSASQGGYNEQFF. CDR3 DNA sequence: TGCAGTGCTAGTCAGGGGGGATACAATGAGCAGTTCTTC.